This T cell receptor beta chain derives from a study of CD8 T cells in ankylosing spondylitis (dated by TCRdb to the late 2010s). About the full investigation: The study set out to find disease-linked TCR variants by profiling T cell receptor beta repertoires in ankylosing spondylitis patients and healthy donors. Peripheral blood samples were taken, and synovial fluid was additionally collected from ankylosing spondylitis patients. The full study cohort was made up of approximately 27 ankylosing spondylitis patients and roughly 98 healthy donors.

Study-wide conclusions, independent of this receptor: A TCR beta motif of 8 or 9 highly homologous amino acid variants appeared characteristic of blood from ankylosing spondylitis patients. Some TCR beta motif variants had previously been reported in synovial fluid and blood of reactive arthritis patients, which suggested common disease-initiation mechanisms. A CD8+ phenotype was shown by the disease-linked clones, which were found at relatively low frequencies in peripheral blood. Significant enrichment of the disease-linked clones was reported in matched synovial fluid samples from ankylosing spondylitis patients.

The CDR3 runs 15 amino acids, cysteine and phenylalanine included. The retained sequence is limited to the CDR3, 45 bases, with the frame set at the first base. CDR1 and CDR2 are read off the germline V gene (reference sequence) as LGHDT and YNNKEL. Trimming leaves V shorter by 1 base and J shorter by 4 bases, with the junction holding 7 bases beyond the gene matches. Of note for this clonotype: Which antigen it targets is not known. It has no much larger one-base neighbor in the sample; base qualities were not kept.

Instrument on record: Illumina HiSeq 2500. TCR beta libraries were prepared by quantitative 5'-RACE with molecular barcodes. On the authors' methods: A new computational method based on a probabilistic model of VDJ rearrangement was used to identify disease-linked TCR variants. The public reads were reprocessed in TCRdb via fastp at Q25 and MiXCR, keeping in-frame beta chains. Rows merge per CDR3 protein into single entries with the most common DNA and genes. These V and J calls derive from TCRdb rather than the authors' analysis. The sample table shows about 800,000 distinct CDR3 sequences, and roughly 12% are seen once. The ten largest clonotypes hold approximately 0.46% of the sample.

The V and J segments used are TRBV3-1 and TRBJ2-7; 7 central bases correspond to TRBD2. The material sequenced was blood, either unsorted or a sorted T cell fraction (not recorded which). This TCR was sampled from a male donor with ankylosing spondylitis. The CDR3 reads CASSQVPGREYEQYF. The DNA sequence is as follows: TGTGCCAGCAGCCAAGTGCCAGGGAGGGAGTACGAGCAGTACTTC.